This record covers a single T cell receptor beta chain. Libraries were prepared by immunoSEQ multiplex PCR; TCRdb keeps only in-frame clonotypes and omits some of them. The table has about 250,000 clones, roughly 84% seen once. The data stem from a study of blood T cell repertoires in COVID-19. Looking at the study overall: PBMCs, B-cell-depleted T cells, or T cells provided the cDNA or gDNA that made up the material.

Trimming removed 4 bases from V and 5 bases from J; junction bases left unmatched: 13. Germline lookup yields CDR1 SGHRS and CDR2 YFSETQ. The CDR3 length is 16 residues. Seattle patients were enrolled during active infection and followed longitudinally. This TCR came from a person in their 70s with COVID-19, enrolled during active disease. The chain links TRBV5-1 to TRBJ1-1, with 8 bases lining up with TRBD1. The sequencing sample was made of peripheral blood. The CDR3 coding sequence is TGCGCCAGCAGCGCCGGACAGGGTACGGGGAGGACTGAAGCTTTCTTT. This codes for CASSAGQGTGRTEAFF.